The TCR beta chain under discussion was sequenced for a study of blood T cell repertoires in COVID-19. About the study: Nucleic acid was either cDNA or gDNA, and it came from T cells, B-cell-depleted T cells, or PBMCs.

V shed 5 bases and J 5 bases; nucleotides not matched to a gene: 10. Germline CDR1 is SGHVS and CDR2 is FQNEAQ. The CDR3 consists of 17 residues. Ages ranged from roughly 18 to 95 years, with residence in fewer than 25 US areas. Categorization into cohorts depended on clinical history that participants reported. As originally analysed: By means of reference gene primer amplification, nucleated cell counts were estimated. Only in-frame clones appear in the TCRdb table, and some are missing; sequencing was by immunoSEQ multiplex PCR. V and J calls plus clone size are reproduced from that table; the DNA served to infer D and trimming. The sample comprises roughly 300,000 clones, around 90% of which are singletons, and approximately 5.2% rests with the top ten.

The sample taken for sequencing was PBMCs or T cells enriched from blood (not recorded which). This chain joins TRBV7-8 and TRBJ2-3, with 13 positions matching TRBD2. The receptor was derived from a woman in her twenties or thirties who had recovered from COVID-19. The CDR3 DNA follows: TGTGCCAGCAGCCTGCTCGGGACTAGCGGGGCCAAAGATACGCAGTATTTT. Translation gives CASSLLGTSGAKDTQYF.